This record covers a single TCR beta chain. The record originates from a study of OX40 agonist ivuxolimab in advanced cancers. This table comes from immunoSEQ multiplex PCR, and its TCRdb copy is limited to in-frame clones, with some not included. The table shows about 76,000 clones, with over 70% occurring only once. In germline, CDR1 is MDHEN, CDR2 SYDVKM. Trimming removed 6 bases at V and 2 bases at J, with 11 bases between. The CDR3 loop spans 14 amino acids. The sample here was CD4+ or CD8+ T cells sorted from blood, taken in a trial of the OX40 agonist ivuxolimab. The rearrangement uses TRBV28 and TRBJ1-5; D may be TRBD1 (6 bases). The clonotype comes from an adult with an advanced solid tumor such as melanoma, head and neck, liver or kidney cancer. The CDR3 DNA is TGTGCCAGCAGCTGGACAGTTCGCAATCAGCCCCAGCATTTT. This encodes CASSWTVRNQPQHF.